These 10 T cell receptor beta chains originate from one sample sequenced in a study of blood T cell repertoires in COVID-19 (dated by TCRdb to the early 2020s). The library was built by means of the immunoSEQ multiplex PCR assay. Imported from immuneACCESS, the table was reduced by TCRdb to in-frame sequences with V and J called. These copies leave out some clones; in studies compared against another copy, an unresolved V gene accounts for under half, and the cause of the remainder is not known. This sample is represented by 100,000 to 120,000 clones; more than 80% of them were singletons. 4% to 5.5% of the sample is taken by the ten largest. Input material: peripheral blood. The receptors shown here come from a woman aged 45-65 years with acute or convalescent COVID-19.

The chain employs TRBV29-1 and TRBJ2-7; D remains ambiguous. The CDR3 totals 12 residues. V lost 0 bases and J lost 3, with 6 bases in between. The germline V gene encodes CDR1 SQVTM and CDR2 ANQGSEA. The chain's CDR3 is CSVEDRSYEQYF. The CDR3, as DNA: TGCAGCGTTGAAGATCGGAGCTACGAGCAGTACTTC.

The rearrangement joins TRBV9 to TRBJ1-4; 7 nucleotides agree with TRBD1. In germline, CDR1 is SGDLS, CDR2 YYNGEE. V dropped 0 bases and J dropped 7; count of bases not matched to a gene: 3. The CDR3 has 14 amino acids. CDR3 protein: CASSVGGGSEKLFF. In nucleotides, the CDR3 is TGTGCCAGCAGCGTAGGAGGGGGCTCTGAAAAACTGTTTTTT. Based on the CDR3 plus reference TRBV9 and TRBJ1-4, the full variable domain is DSGVTQTPKHLITATGQRVTLRCSPRSGDLSVYWYQQSLDQGLQFLIQYYNGEERAKGNILERFSAQQFPDLHSELNLSSLELGDSALYFCASSVGGGSEKLFFGSGTQLSVL.

This chain uses TRBV5-4 with TRBJ2-6; tentatively, D is TRBD1 (6 bases). Germline loops: CDR1 SGHNT, CDR2 YYREEE (reference sequence). V was shortened by 2 bases and J by 2 bases, with 8 bases between the two germline ends. The CDR3 runs to 15 residues. The CDR3, as DNA: TGTGCCAGCAGCTTCGGACAGACTGGGGCCAACGTCCTGACTTTC. Translated: CASSFGQTGANVLTF.

The gene calls are TRBV7-2 and TRBJ1-2; D is unresolved. This CDR3 region has 11 residues. The germline gives CDR1 SGHTA, CDR2 FQGNSA. The V and J ends lost 1 base and 8 bases respectively, with 5 bases between them. CDR3 amino acids: CASSLGGGYTF. CDR3 nucleotides: TGTGCCAGCAGCTTAGGAGGGGGCTACACCTTC.

The genes are TRBV5-4 and TRBJ1-1; perhaps TRBD1 as D (5 bases). CDR1 SGHNT and CDR2 YYREEE come from the germline V gene (reference sequence). CDR3 length equals 12 residues. The germline V and J ends were trimmed by 4 bases and 7 bases, with 11 bases remaining between them. The CDR3 sequence: CASSLRGVEAFF. In DNA form, the CDR3 reads TGTGCCAGCAGCCTCCGGGGGGTTGAAGCTTTCTTT. The full variable domain, its missing parts supplied by reference TRBV5-4 and TRBJ1-1, is ETGVTQSPTHLIKTRGQQVTLRCSSQSGHNTVSWYQQALGQGPQFIFQYYREEENGRGNFPPRFSGLQFPNYSSELNVNALELDDSALYLCASSLRGVEAFFGQGTRLTVV.

J is TRBJ1-2 and V is TRBV7-6; 9 positions match TRBD1. This CDR3 has 15 amino acids. Germline-derived CDR1 and CDR2 are SGHVS and FNYEAQ. Losses at the gene ends were 1 base for V and 0 bases for J; bases not matched to a gene: 0. CDR3 sequence: CASSLGQGANYGYTF. CDR3 DNA sequence: TGTGCCAGCAGCTTAGGACAGGGGGCTAACTATGGCTACACCTTC.

The genes are TRBV21-1 and TRBJ1-2; the D call in the table, TRBD1, was not verified against the DNA. TRBV21-1 is described as a pseudogene. CDR3 size: 14 residues. CDR3 region: CASSKEGAVRGYTF. The DNA of the CDR3 is TGTGCCAGCAGCAAAGAAGGGGCAGTTCGGGGCTACACCTTC.

As concerns this clone: A read error may produce the germline difference seen at one junction end. The chain carries TRBV5-1 and TRBJ2-3; a weak D match, TRBD2 (6 bases). From germline, CDR1 is SGHRS and CDR2 YFSETQ. The CDR3 sequence is 15 residues long. The CDR3 spells CANSLVTGDTDTQYF. The CDR3 DNA follows: TGCGCCAACAGCTTGGTAACGGGGGACACAGATACGCAGTATTTT.

The CDR3 is CATSRGQGDGYTF. The CDR3 DNA reads as TGTGCCACCAGCAGAGGGCAGGGGGATGGCTACACCTTC. This chain joins TRBV15 and TRBJ1-2, with 7 bases that match TRBD1. This CDR3 has 13 residues. Losses at the gene ends were 1 base for V and 6 bases for J; bases not matched to a gene: 2. CDR1 is LNHNV and CDR2 is YYDKDF in the germline V gene (reference sequence). Full variable domain (remainder filled in from reference TRBV15 and TRBJ1-2): DAMVIQNPRYQVTQFGKPVTLSCSQTLNHNVMYWYQQKSSQAPKLLFHYYDKDFNNEADTPDNFQSRRPNTSFCFLDIRSPGLGDTAMYLCATSRGQGDGYTFGSGTRLTVV.

This clone was picked up one time. This chain joins TRBV6-2 or TRBV6-3 and TRBJ1-5, with 9 bases fitting TRBD1. Germline V gene data show CDR1 as MNHEY and CDR2 as SVGEGT. CDR3 length: 15 amino acids. Losses at the gene ends were 2 bases for V and 4 bases for J; bases not matched to a gene: 3. This CDR3 reads CASSYSGTGNQPQHF. In nucleotides, the CDR3 is TGTGCCAGCAGTTACAGCGGGACAGGGAATCAGCCCCAGCATTTT.